The source of this T cell receptor beta chain is a study of Ad26.COV2.S vaccination and SARS-CoV-2 variants. General study findings and limits: Researchers reported similar non-spike TCR breadth in vaccine and placebo recipients.

Concerning this clone: Its cognate antigen is unknown.

Sequencing was performed with immunoSEQ multiplex PCR; in TCRdb, only in-frame clones are kept and a portion is missing. The sample has about 680,000 clones; roughly 90% are singletons. The treatment: approximately 18 received Ad26.COV2.S at low or high dose, single or two shots; about 5 received placebo; per-sample allocation not given. Each sample was drawn 63 days after the first injection (of vaccine or placebo). This CDR3 contains 14 residues. Unmatched junction bases numbered 7, after V lost 7 bases and J lost 0 bases. From germline, CDR1 is SQVTM and CDR2 ANQGSEA. The sequencing here drew on peripheral blood, taken in a trial of Ad26.COV2.S vaccine versus placebo. The V gene is TRBV29-1, the J gene TRBJ2-7; 9 positions match TRBD1. This clonotype was obtained from a person between 18 and 65 years old who received the Ad26.COV2.S COVID-19 vaccine or a placebo. This chain's CDR3 is CSALDRGTSYEQYF. The CDR3 region has the DNA TGCAGCGCCTTGGACAGGGGTACCTCCTACGAGCAGTACTTC.